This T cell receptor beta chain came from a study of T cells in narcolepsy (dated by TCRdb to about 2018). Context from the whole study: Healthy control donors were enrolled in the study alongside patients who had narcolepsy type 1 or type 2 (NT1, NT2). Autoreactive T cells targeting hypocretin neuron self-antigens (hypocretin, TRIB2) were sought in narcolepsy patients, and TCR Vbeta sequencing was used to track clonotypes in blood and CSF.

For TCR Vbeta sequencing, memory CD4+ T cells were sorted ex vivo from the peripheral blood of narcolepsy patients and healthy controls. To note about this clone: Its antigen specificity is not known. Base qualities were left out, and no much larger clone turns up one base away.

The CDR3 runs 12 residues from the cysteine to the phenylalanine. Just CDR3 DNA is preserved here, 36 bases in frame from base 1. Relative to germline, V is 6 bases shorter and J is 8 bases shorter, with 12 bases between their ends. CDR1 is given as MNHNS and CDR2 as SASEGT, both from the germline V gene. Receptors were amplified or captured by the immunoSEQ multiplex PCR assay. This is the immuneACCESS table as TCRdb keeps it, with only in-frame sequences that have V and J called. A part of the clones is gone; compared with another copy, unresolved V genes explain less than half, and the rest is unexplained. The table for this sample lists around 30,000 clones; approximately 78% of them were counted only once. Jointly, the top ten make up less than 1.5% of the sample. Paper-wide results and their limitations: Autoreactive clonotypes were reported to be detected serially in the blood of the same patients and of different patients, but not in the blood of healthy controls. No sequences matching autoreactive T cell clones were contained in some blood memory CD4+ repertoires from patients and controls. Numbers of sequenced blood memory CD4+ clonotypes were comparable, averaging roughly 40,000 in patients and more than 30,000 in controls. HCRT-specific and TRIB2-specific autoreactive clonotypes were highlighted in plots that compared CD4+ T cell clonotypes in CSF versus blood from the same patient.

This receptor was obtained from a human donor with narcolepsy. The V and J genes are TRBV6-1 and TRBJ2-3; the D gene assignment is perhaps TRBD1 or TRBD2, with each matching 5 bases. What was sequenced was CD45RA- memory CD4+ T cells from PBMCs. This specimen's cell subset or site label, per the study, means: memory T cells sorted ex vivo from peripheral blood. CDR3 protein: CASSLRGATQYF. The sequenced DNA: TGTGCCAGCAGCCTTAGAGGGGCTACGCAGTATTTT.